The clone carrying this T cell receptor (beta chain) was observed once. This specimen belongs to a study of blood T cell repertoires in COVID-19. The V gene's germline CDR1 is MNHEY and CDR2 SVGAGI. The CDR3 contains 13 residues. Trimming cost V 7 bases and J 4 bases, with 13 bases left between them. Source study methods: Reference gene primer amplification gave nucleated cell count estimates. Profiled with immunoSEQ multiplex PCR; TCRdb holds only in-frame clones, not every one. For V, J and clone size, that table is used; D and trimming come from the DNA. The sample has hundreds of thousands of clones, over 80% seen once; the top ten hold approximately 0.3%.

Specimen: peripheral blood. V and J are TRBV6-5 and TRBJ1-2, with TRBD1 as a possible D gene (6 bases). The TCR was taken from a woman aged 18-29 years with acute or convalescent COVID-19. The CDR3 DNA follows: TGTGCCAGCATTACGACAGGACTCTATGGCTACACCTTC. It yields the protein CASITTGLYGYTF.